This TCR beta chain was observed in a study of blood T cell repertoires in COVID-19. This CDR3 contains 13 residues. With 3 bases clipped from V and 9 bases from J, the junction kept 5 bases outside the gene matches. The germline V gene has CDR1 KGHSH and CDR2 LQKENI. Clones were read by immunoSEQ multiplex PCR, and TCRdb kept only the in-frame ones, dropping some. The sample carries around 93,000 clones, about four fifths recorded once. The receptor was isolated from a woman older than 75 with acute or convalescent COVID-19. Sequenced material: peripheral blood. The chain is built from TRBV18 and TRBJ2-3; 8 nucleotides agree with TRBD2. The CDR3 bases are TGTGCCAGCTCACCCTCGGGGGGGCCAACGCAGTATTTT. Its protein is CASSPSGGPTQYF.